Below are 10 T cell receptor beta chains sequenced from a single sample in a study of blood T cell repertoires in COVID-19. Some clones are missing from TCRdb's copy, which holds only in-frame ones; the method was immunoSEQ multiplex PCR. The table includes about 200,000 clones, over 75% detected once. Sequenced material: peripheral blood. These receptors originate from a man in his fifties with acute or convalescent COVID-19.

This clone was observed a single time. CDR3 region: CASSPGQVGYNEQFF. The CDR3 DNA sequence: TGTGCCAGTAGCCCTGGGCAGGTGGGCTACAATGAGCAGTTCTTC. The chain uses TRBV19 and TRBJ2-1; D not resolved. The CDR3 consists of 15 residues. Germline V gene data show CDR1 as LNHDA and CDR2 as SQIVND (reference sequence). Trimming left V 6 bases short and J 3 bases short, with 15 bases between. The whole variable domain, filled in from reference TRBV19 and TRBJ2-1, reads DGGITQSPKYLFRKEGQNVTLSCEQNLNHDAMYWYRQDPGQGLRLIYYSQIVNDFQKGDIAEGYSVSREKKESFPLTVTSAQKNPTAFYLCASSPGQVGYNEQFFGPGTRLTVL.

The rearrangement links TRBV4-2 to TRBJ2-3; 8 bases are a match to TRBD2. The V gene's germline CDR1 is LGHNA and CDR2 YNFKEQ. This CDR3 has 16 amino acids. After removal of 0 bases from V and 4 bases from J, the junction contained 6 bases not matched to a gene. CDR3 nucleotides: TGTGCCAGCAGCCAAGAAGAGCGGGGGCTCCCAGATACGCAGTATTTT. Translation: CASSQEERGLPDTQYF.

The rearrangement uses TRBV2 and TRBJ2-5; D is uncertain. CDR1 and CDR2 (germline): SNHLY, FYNNEI. This CDR3 has 11 residues. The ends were cut back, 7 bases at V and 1 base at J, with 4 bases in the middle. The CDR3 reads CASTRQETQYF. CDR3 sequence (DNA): TGTGCCAGCACCCGCCAAGAGACCCAGTACTTC. The whole variable domain, filled in from reference TRBV2 and TRBJ2-5, reads EPEVTQTPSHQVTQMGQEVILRCVPISNHLYFYWYRQILGQKVEFLVSFYNNEISEKSEIFDDQFSVERPDGSNFTLKIRSTKLEDSAMYFCASTRQETQYFGPGTRLLVL.

In this sample, this clone turned up a few times. This sequence joins TRBV27 and TRBJ2-7, with 10 bases that match TRBD2. V was clipped by 2 bases and J by 5 bases; unmatched bases: 9. Germline V gives CDR1 MNHEY, CDR2 SMNVEV (reference sequence). The CDR3 has 16 residues. The CDR3 spells CASSLGSGGAVHEQYF. DNA of the CDR3: TGTGCCAGCAGTTTAGGGAGCGGGGGGGCCGTCCACGAGCAGTACTTC.

The CDR3 bases are TGTGCCAGCAGTGAAGAACCAGGGAGGAACGAGCAGTACTTC. Translating gives CASSEEPGRNEQYF. The rearrangement uses TRBV2 and TRBJ2-7, with a possible D match to TRBD2 (6 bases). Between the trimmed V and J ends, which lost 1 base and 5 bases, there was a span of 12 bases. The CDR3 consists of 14 residues. CDR1 and CDR2 (germline): SNHLY, FYNNEI.

V is TRBV5-1 and J is TRBJ1-1, with a weak D call TRBD1 (5 bases). The CDR3 totals 15 residues. Between the trimmed V and J ends, which lost 1 base and 4 bases, there was a span of 14 bases. Germline lookup yields CDR1 SGHRS and CDR2 YFSETQ. In DNA, the CDR3 is TGCGCCAGCAGCTTGACAGGCGATTTCGTCACTGAAGCTTTCTTT. Protein sequence: CASSLTGDFVTEAFF. Full variable domain (remainder filled in from reference TRBV5-1 and TRBJ1-1): KAGVTQTPRYLIKTRGQQVTLSCSPISGHRSVSWYQQTPGQGLQFLFEYFSETQRNKGNFPGRFSGRQFSNSRSEMNVSTLELGDSALYLCASSLTGDFVTEAFFGQGTRLTVV.

This clone has just one count. This chain joins TRBV6-1 and TRBJ2-2, with 11 nucleotides matching TRBD2. V dropped 3 bases and J dropped 4; count of bases not matched to a gene: 13. The CDR3 covers 19 residues. The V gene's germline CDR1 is MNHNS and CDR2 SASEGT. The CDR3 DNA sequence: TGTGCCAGCAGTGACCGGTTACTAGCGGGGGCCCCGGGCACCGGGGAGCTGTTTTTT. The encoded protein is CASSDRLLAGAPGTGELFF.

The chain uses TRBV6-5 and TRBJ2-3, with D maybe TRBD2 (5 bases). The CDR3 length is 13 residues. Germline CDR1 and CDR2: MNHEY and SVGAGI. Between the trimmed V and J ends, which lost 6 bases and 5 bases, there was a span of 12 bases. The CDR3 protein is CASRLVMRDTQYF. CDR3 DNA: TGTGCCAGCAGACTAGTGATGCGAGATACGCAGTATTTT.

The rearrangement joins TRBV27 to TRBJ1-1; possibly TRBD1 for D (6 bases). The CDR3 has 14 residues. CDR1 MNHEY and CDR2 SMNVEV come from the germline V gene (reference sequence). V lost 6 bases and J lost 0, with 11 bases in between. CDR3 residues: CASRTQGMNTEAFF. The DNA of the CDR3 is TGTGCCAGCAGAACACAGGGTATGAACACTGAAGCTTTCTTT.

This chain connects TRBV7-6 to TRBJ2-3; maybe TRBD1 (7 bases). Trimming left V 5 bases short and J 1 base short, with 13 bases between. The CDR3 loop spans 15 amino acids. The germline CDR1 and CDR2 sequences are SGHVS and FNYEAQ. The CDR3 DNA reads as TGTGCCAGCAGCCCCGCGGGACAGCGCACAGATACGCAGTATTTT. It encodes CASSPAGQRTDTQYF.